This paragraph covers one TCR beta chain sequence. No cognate antigen has been identified for it. The record has no base qualities; no much larger clone is one base away. In the first month after transplant, blood samples were collected up to 4 times, and after that at least monthly when available. The CDR3, cysteine through phenylalanine, is 14 amino acids long. The DNA shown is the 42-base CDR3, in frame from base 1. The germline V gene sets CDR1 to MNHEY and CDR2 to SVGAGI. V is shortened by 9 bases, J by 1 base, and the region joining them spans 15 bases. Library preparation was by the immunoSEQ multiplex PCR assay. For most patients, high-throughput TCR-beta CDR3 sequencing of genomic DNA was performed by Adaptive Biotechnologies. The authors' analysis ran thus. TCR sequencing data for some 19 patients were retrieved from Adaptive's ImmunoSEQ software; a few other patients were processed with MiXCR and VDJtools. CDR3 nucleotide sequences shared between donor and recipient were removed because the origin of such sequences could not be assigned. To be classed as alloreactive, a clone needed at least 2-fold expansion over unstimulated cells and a minimum CFSE-low frequency of 0.002% (template counts) or 0.001% (read counts). Mappable clones were those detected in sequenced pre-transplant spleen, lymph node, or MLR CFSE-low populations of the donor or recipient. Cumulative frequency of alloreactive clones was calculated as a percentage of all sequences weighted by copy number. Sourced from immuneACCESS, this table was stored by TCRdb with only in-frame sequences that have V and J called. A share of the clones is absent; for the studies checked, an unresolved V gene accounts for under half, and the remainder has no known explanation. V and J calls and clone size are given by that table; D and trimming were obtained from the DNA. For this sample there are 12,000 or so clones; 93% appear just once. 20% to 25% of the sample rests with the top ten.

The sample is drawn from a study of graft-versus-host responses after intestinal transplantation (dated by TCRdb to the early 2020s). About the investigation overall: Multivisceral, liver-intestinal, or isolated intestinal transplants were received by the recipients. A peak of at least 4% donor T cells among recipient peripheral blood mononuclear cells was the definition used for donor T cell macrochimerism. Rather than being sequenced by the commercial service, samples from a few later patients were sequenced in-house on an Illumina MiSeq and processed with MiXCR. Anti-thymocyte globulin induction was given to all recipients, followed by maintenance tacrolimus and steroids for 3 to 4 years. Alloreactive clones were identified by sequencing pre-transplant mixed lymphocyte reaction products and comparing these products with unstimulated pre-transplant donor and recipient T cells. The cohort enrolled 24 intestinal transplant recipients, one of whom was a retransplant, and 3 patients without pretransplant specimens were excluded. Bulk TCR-beta CDR3 sequencing was used to track graft-versus-host and host-versus-graft alloreactive T cell clones in the graft, circulation and bone marrow after intestinal transplantation.

The paper's findings and limits, for the study overall: GvH clones were found in recipient bone marrow, and some of the GvH clones appeared earlier in ileal mucosa or blood, which is consistent with an intestinal mucosal origin. Conclusions were limited by the relatively low number and heterogeneity of intestinal transplant patients. In the allografts of patients with donor T cell macrochimerism, GvH to HvG T cell clonal ratios were high. Early after transplant, peak levels of circulating GvH clones were found to be associated with declines in HvG clones.

The clonotype was recovered from a human patient who received an intestinal transplant, so some T cells may come from the graft donor. The material was PBMCs, obtained approximately 110 days after intestinal transplant. The receptor chain draws on TRBV6-5 and TRBJ1-1; there is no confident call for the D gene. The sequenced DNA: TGTGCCAGTTCTCGCGGCGGCTGGAACACTGAAGCTTTCTTT. The encoded protein is CASSRGGWNTEAFF.